Listed below are T cell receptor beta chains from one sample, sequenced in a study of blood T cell repertoires in COVID-19. Assay: immunoSEQ multiplex PCR; the TCRdb copy retains only in-frame clones and omits some. The sample has 140,000 or so clones; roughly 80% are singletons. The sequencing sample was made of peripheral blood. Receptors were obtained from a human donor in a cohort sampled during active COVID-19. Both conserved end residues are part of each CDR3. Fields, in order: clone size, J gene, D gene, V gene, CDR3 protein, CDR3 DNA. The D gene is left open where the match is weak. Clone size, where shown, is once, few, many, or a class for clones that have expanded.

clone size: .; J gene: TRBJ1-3; D gene: .; V gene: TRBV2; CDR3 protein: CASKQGLGTIYF; CDR3 DNA: TGTGCCAGCAAGCAGGGTTTGGGCACCATATATTTT
clone size: many; J gene: TRBJ2-5; D gene: .; V gene: TRBV24-1; CDR3 protein: CATRTSQETQYF; CDR3 DNA: TGTGCCACCAGGACTAGCCAAGAGACCCAGTACTTC
clone size: once; J gene: TRBJ2-3; D gene: .; V gene: TRBV5-1; CDR3 protein: CASSTGLPDTQYF; CDR3 DNA: TGCGCCAGCAGTACAGGGTTGCCAGATACGCAGTATTTT
clone size: .; J gene: TRBJ1-4; D gene: TRBD1; V gene: TRBV19; CDR3 protein: CASRTGGAWAKLFF; CDR3 DNA: TGTGCCAGTAGGACAGGGGGCGCGTGGGCAAAACTGTTTTTT
clone size: .; J gene: TRBJ2-3; D gene: .; V gene: TRBV2; CDR3 protein: CASSGGLGGGSSTDTQYF; CDR3 DNA: TGTGCCAGCAGCGGAGGATTGGGGGGGGGCTCTAGCACAGATACGCAGTATTTT
clone size: .; J gene: TRBJ2-7; D gene: TRBD1; V gene: TRBV5-1; CDR3 protein: CASSSTGTGVGEQYF; CDR3 DNA: TGCGCCAGCAGCTCAACCGGGACAGGGGTAGGGGAGCAGTACTTC
clone size: .; J gene: TRBJ1-2; D gene: TRBD1; V gene: TRBV5-1; CDR3 protein: CASKTGQGADGYTF; CDR3 DNA: TGCGCCAGCAAGACGGGACAGGGTGCCGATGGCTACACCTTC
clone size: .; J gene: TRBJ1-4; D gene: TRBD1; V gene: TRBV7-9; CDR3 protein: CASSLGTGLGENEKLFF; CDR3 DNA: TGTGCCAGCAGCTTAGGGACAGGGTTAGGGGAGAACGAAAAACTGTTTTTT
clone size: .; J gene: TRBJ2-3; D gene: TRBD2; V gene: TRBV3-1/TRBV3-2; CDR3 protein: CASSQVAGGPGTQYF; CDR3 DNA: TGTGCCAGCAGCCAAGTGGCGGGGGGGCCTGGTACGCAGTATTTT
clone size: few; J gene: TRBJ1-5; D gene: .; V gene: TRBV5-1; CDR3 protein: CASSLEGQGLQPQHF; CDR3 DNA: TGCGCCAGCAGCTTGGAAGGCCAGGGCTTGCAGCCCCAGCATTTT
clone size: .; J gene: TRBJ1-4; D gene: TRBD1; V gene: TRBV5-1; CDR3 protein: CASSLQGQINEKLFF; CDR3 DNA: TGCGCCAGCAGCTTGCAGGGACAGATTAATGAAAAACTGTTTTTT
clone size: .; J gene: TRBJ2-3; D gene: .; V gene: TRBV29-1; CDR3 protein: CSVGRGAPPDTQYF; CDR3 DNA: TGCAGCGTTGGGCGGGGAGCACCACCAGATACGCAGTATTTT
clone size: .; J gene: TRBJ2-5; D gene: TRBD1; V gene: TRBV3-1/TRBV3-2; CDR3 protein: CASSLGTGRETQYF; CDR3 DNA: TGTGCCAGCAGCCTAGGGACAGGGAGGGAGACCCAGTACTTC
clone size: .; J gene: TRBJ1-5; D gene: .; V gene: TRBV19; CDR3 protein: CASTGSAGTYQPQHF; CDR3 DNA: TGTGCCAGTACAGGATCGGCAGGGACTTATCAGCCCCAGCATTTT
clone size: .; J gene: TRBJ2-3; D gene: .; V gene: TRBV5-1; CDR3 protein: CASWVPPGVQYF; CDR3 DNA: TGCGCCAGCTGGGTGCCCCCCGGGGTGCAGTATTTT
clone size: .; J gene: TRBJ2-5; D gene: .; V gene: TRBV29-1; CDR3 protein: CSVSETQYF; CDR3 DNA: TGCAGCGTGTCGGAGACCCAGTACTTC
clone size: .; J gene: TRBJ1-5; D gene: TRBD1; V gene: TRBV3-1/TRBV3-2; CDR3 protein: CASSQGRRDRQPQHF; CDR3 DNA: TGTGCCAGCAGCCAAGGACGCAGGGACAGGCAGCCCCAGCATTTT
clone size: .; J gene: TRBJ2-6; D gene: .; V gene: TRBV19; CDR3 protein: CASSAQGAGNAANVLTF; CDR3 DNA: TGTGCCAGTAGTGCACAGGGTGCAGGAAACGCGGCCAACGTCCTGACTTTC
clone size: .; J gene: TRBJ1-2; D gene: .; V gene: TRBV10-3; CDR3 protein: CAISDSETDVYGYTF; CDR3 DNA: TGTGCCATCAGTGATTCTGAGACAGATGTATATGGCTACACCTTC
clone size: .; J gene: TRBJ2-2; D gene: TRBD1; V gene: TRBV5-5; CDR3 protein: CASSPRGTGELFF; CDR3 DNA: TGTGCCAGCAGCCCCAGGGGGACCGGGGAGCTGTTTTTT
clone size: .; J gene: TRBJ2-2; D gene: TRBD2; V gene: TRBV5-8; CDR3 protein: CATRGGRNTGELFF; CDR3 DNA: TGTGCCACCCGGGGGGGCAGGAACACCGGGGAGCTGTTTTTT
clone size: .; J gene: TRBJ2-1; D gene: TRBD1; V gene: TRBV7-9; CDR3 protein: CASSSAGTGYHEQFF; CDR3 DNA: TGTGCCAGCAGCTCGGCCGGGACAGGGTACCATGAGCAGTTCTTC
clone size: few; J gene: TRBJ1-2; D gene: TRBD1; V gene: TRBV7-3; CDR3 protein: CASSSTPGQGGNGYTF; CDR3 DNA: TGTGCCAGCAGCTCTACCCCGGGACAGGGAGGGAACGGCTACACCTTC
clone size: .; J gene: TRBJ2-2; D gene: .; V gene: TRBV18; CDR3 protein: CASLDTYTGELFF; CDR3 DNA: TGTGCCAGCCTTGACACTTACACCGGGGAGCTGTTTTTT
clone size: .; J gene: TRBJ2-7; D gene: .; V gene: TRBV9; CDR3 protein: CASSPRPNGYEQYF; CDR3 DNA: TGTGCCAGCAGCCCCCGCCCCAACGGGTACGAGCAGTACTTC
clone size: .; J gene: TRBJ2-7; D gene: .; V gene: TRBV7-2; CDR3 protein: CASSLAVLYEQYF; CDR3 DNA: TGTGCCAGCAGCTTAGCAGTACTCTACGAGCAGTACTTC
clone size: .; J gene: TRBJ1-4; D gene: .; V gene: TRBV6-5; CDR3 protein: CASSQGSTNEKLFF; CDR3 DNA: TGTGCCAGCAGCCAGGGGAGCACTAATGAAAAACTGTTTTTT
clone size: few; J gene: TRBJ1-5; D gene: TRBD1; V gene: TRBV5-1; CDR3 protein: CASSLQGNQPQHF; CDR3 DNA: TGCGCCAGCAGTCTACAGGGGAATCAGCCCCAGCATTTT
clone size: .; J gene: TRBJ2-6; D gene: .; V gene: TRBV5-1; CDR3 protein: CASSLGQGPRGANVLTF; CDR3 DNA: TGCGCCAGCAGCTTGGGGCAGGGCCCGCGAGGGGCCAACGTCCTGACTTTC
clone size: .; J gene: TRBJ2-7; D gene: .; V gene: TRBV11-2; CDR3 protein: CAVRDRFHEQYF; CDR3 DNA: TGTGCCGTTCGCGACAGGTTCCACGAGCAGTACTTC
clone size: .; J gene: TRBJ1-5; D gene: .; V gene: TRBV6-1; CDR3 protein: CASSDPPGGNQPQHF; CDR3 DNA: TGTGCCAGCAGTGATCCTCCCGGGGGTAATCAGCCCCAGCATTTT
clone size: once; J gene: TRBJ2-1; D gene: .; V gene: TRBV19; CDR3 protein: CASSIRGDEQFF; CDR3 DNA: TGTGCCAGTAGTATTCGGGGAGACGAGCAGTTCTTC
clone size: .; J gene: TRBJ2-5; D gene: .; V gene: TRBV5-4; CDR3 protein: CASSLGLKETQYF; CDR3 DNA: TGTGCCAGCAGCTTGGGCCTAAAAGAGACCCAGTACTTC
clone size: .; J gene: TRBJ2-7; D gene: TRBD1; V gene: TRBV6-1; CDR3 protein: CASSEAGGTGTYEQYF; CDR3 DNA: TGTGCCAGCAGTGAAGCAGGGGGGACAGGGACCTACGAGCAGTACTTC
clone size: .; J gene: TRBJ2-3; D gene: TRBD1; V gene: TRBV7-3; CDR3 protein: CASSRAGGSGTDTQYF; CDR3 DNA: TGTGCCAGCAGCCGAGCAGGGGGTAGTGGCACAGATACGCAGTATTTT
clone size: .; J gene: TRBJ2-7; D gene: TRBD2; V gene: TRBV2; CDR3 protein: CASSVLAGGLGQYF; CDR3 DNA: TGTGCCAGCAGTGTCCTAGCGGGGGGGCTGGGGCAGTACTTC
clone size: .; J gene: TRBJ1-2; D gene: .; V gene: TRBV9; CDR3 protein: CASSVVIPANYGYTF; CDR3 DNA: TGTGCCAGCAGCGTAGTTATTCCGGCTAACTATGGCTACACCTTC
clone size: .; J gene: TRBJ1-3; D gene: .; V gene: TRBV5-1; CDR3 protein: CASSLSTAGNTIYF; CDR3 DNA: TGCGCCAGCAGCTTGTCTACAGCTGGAAACACCATATATTTT
clone size: .; J gene: TRBJ1-2; D gene: .; V gene: TRBV11-3; CDR3 protein: CASSSSTAEYGYTF; CDR3 DNA: TGTGCCAGCAGCTCTAGCACCGCCGAATATGGCTACACCTTC
clone size: .; J gene: TRBJ1-2; D gene: .; V gene: TRBV2; CDR3 protein: CASSEVSDNYGYTF; CDR3 DNA: TGTGCCAGCAGTGAAGTTTCAGATAACTATGGCTACACCTTC
clone size: .; J gene: TRBJ1-4; D gene: TRBD1; V gene: TRBV3-1/TRBV3-2; CDR3 protein: CASSQEGTGVREKLFF; CDR3 DNA: TGTGCCAGCAGCCAAGAGGGGACAGGGGTTCGTGAAAAACTGTTTTTT
clone size: once; J gene: TRBJ1-1; D gene: .; V gene: TRBV28; CDR3 protein: CASSEQNTEAFF; CDR3 DNA: TGTGCCAGCTCGGAGCAGAACACTGAAGCTTTCTTT
clone size: .; J gene: TRBJ2-7; D gene: .; V gene: TRBV6-5; CDR3 protein: CASSYGQYEQYF; CDR3 DNA: TGTGCCAGCAGTTACGGCCAGTACGAGCAGTACTTC
clone size: .; J gene: TRBJ1-3; D gene: .; V gene: TRBV9; CDR3 protein: CASSVVPGGGSGNTIYF; CDR3 DNA: TGTGCCAGCAGCGTAGTTCCCGGGGGGGGCTCTGGAAACACCATATATTTT
clone size: .; J gene: TRBJ1-2; D gene: .; V gene: TRBV20-1; CDR3 protein: CSAWRDGYTF; CDR3 DNA: TGCAGTGCTTGGAGGGATGGCTACACCTTC
clone size: .; J gene: TRBJ2-7; D gene: .; V gene: TRBV6-5; CDR3 protein: CAIIQGFVAHYEQYF; CDR3 DNA: TGTGCCATCATACAGGGTTTCGTCGCGCACTACGAGCAGTACTTC